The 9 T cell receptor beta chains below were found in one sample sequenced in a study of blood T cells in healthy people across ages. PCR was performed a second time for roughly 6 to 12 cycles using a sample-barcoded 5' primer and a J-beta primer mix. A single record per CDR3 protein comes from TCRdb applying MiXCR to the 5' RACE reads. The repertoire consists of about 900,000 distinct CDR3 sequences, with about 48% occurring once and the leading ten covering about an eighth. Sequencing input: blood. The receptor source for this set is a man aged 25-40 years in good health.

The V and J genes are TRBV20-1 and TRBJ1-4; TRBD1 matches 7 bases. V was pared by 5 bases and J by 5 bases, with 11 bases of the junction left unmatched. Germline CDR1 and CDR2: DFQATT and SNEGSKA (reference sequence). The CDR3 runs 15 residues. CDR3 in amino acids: CSASPIDRENEKLFF. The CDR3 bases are TGCAGTGCTTCCCCAATCGACAGGGAAAATGAAAAACTGTTTTTT.

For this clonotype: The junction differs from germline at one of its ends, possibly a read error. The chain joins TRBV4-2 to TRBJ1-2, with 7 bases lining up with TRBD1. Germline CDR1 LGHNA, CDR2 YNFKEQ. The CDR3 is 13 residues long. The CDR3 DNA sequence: TGTGCCGGCAGCGAACAGGGGTACTATGGCTACACCTTC. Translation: CAGSEQGYYGYTF.

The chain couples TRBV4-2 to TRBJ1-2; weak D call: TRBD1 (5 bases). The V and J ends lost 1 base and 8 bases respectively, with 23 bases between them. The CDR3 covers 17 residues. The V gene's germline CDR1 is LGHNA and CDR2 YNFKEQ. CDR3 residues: CASSQVGAEKIATGYTF. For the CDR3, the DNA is TGTGCCAGCAGCCAAGTAGGGGCGGAGAAAATCGCAACCGGCTACACCTTC.

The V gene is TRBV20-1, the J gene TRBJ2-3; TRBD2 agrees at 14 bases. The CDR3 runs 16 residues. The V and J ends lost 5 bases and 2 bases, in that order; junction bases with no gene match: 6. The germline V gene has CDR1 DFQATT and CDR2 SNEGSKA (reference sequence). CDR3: CSAGQTSGGATDTQYF. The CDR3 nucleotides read TGCAGTGCTGGACAGACTAGCGGGGGGGCCACAGATACGCAGTATTTT.

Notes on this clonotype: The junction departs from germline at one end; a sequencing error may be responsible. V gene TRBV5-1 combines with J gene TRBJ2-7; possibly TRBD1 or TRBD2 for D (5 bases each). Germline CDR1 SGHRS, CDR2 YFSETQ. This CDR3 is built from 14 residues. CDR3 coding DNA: TGCGCCGGCAGCTTGGGAGACAGCCCCTACGAGCAGTACTTC. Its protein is CAGSLGDSPYEQYF.

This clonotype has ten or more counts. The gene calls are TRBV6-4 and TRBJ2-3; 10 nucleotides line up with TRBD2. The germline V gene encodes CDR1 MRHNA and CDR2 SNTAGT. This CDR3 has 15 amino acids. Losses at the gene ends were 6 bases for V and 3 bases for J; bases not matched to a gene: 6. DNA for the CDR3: TGTGCCAGCAGCCAAGCGGGGGGGCATACAGATACGCAGTATTTT. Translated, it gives CASSQAGGHTDTQYF.

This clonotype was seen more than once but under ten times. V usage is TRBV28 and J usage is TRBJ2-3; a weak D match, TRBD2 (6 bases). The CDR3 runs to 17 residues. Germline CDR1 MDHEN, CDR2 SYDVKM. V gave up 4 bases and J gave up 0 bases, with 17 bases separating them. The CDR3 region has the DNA TGTGCCAGCAGTTCCCTCTGGAGGGACGCCAGCACAGATACGCAGTATTTT. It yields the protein CASSSLWRDASTDTQYF.

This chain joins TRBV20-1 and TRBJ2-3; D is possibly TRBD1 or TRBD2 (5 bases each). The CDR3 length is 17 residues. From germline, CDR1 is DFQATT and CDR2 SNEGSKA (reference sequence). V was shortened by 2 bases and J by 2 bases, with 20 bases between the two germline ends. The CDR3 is CSARPRDRGWSTDTQYF. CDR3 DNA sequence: TGCAGTGCTAGACCCCGGGACCGTGGTTGGTCCACAGATACGCAGTATTTT.

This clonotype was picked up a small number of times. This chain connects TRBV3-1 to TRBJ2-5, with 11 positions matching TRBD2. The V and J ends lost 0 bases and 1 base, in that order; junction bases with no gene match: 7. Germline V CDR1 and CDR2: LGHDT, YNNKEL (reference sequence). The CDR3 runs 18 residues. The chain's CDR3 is CASSQDLPGTSGQETQYF. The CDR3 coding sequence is TGTGCCAGCAGCCAAGATCTACCCGGGACTAGCGGCCAAGAGACCCAGTACTTC.